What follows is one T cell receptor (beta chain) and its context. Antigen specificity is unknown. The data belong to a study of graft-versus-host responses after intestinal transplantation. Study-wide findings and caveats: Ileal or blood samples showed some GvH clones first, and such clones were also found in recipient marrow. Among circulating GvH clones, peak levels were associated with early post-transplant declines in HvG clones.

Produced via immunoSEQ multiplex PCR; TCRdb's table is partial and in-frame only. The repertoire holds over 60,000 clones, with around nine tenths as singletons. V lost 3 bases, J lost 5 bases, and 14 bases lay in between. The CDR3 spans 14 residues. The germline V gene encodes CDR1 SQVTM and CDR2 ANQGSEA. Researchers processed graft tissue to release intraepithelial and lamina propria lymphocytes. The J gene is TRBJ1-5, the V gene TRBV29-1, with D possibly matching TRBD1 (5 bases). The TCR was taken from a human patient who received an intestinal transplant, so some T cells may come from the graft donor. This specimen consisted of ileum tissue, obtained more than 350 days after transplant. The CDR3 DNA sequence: TGCAGCGTTGAGACGACAGACCCCCATCAGCCCCAGCATTTT. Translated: CSVETTDPHQPQHF.